Listed below are T cell receptor beta chains from one sample, sequenced in a study of blood T cell repertoires in COVID-19. The protocol was immunoSEQ multiplex PCR, while the TCRdb copy is restricted to in-frame clones and leaves out a portion. Of around 130,000 clones listed, about 86% are singletons. Material: peripheral blood. The receptors shown here come from a woman between 45 and 60 years old with acute or convalescent COVID-19. CDR3s include the opening cysteine and the closing phenylalanine or tryptophan. The order of the fields is J gene, clone size, D gene, V gene, CDR3 protein, CDR3 DNA. The D gene is left open where the match is weak. Only part of the rows carry a size: once, few, many, or a class if the clone is expanded.

TRBJ1-2,.,.,TRBV20-1,CSAGDQNGYTF,TGCAGTGCTGGAGACCAAAATGGCTACACCTTC
TRBJ2-3,once,TRBD2,TRBV6-2/TRBV6-3,CASSYGTSPDTQYF,TGTGCCAGCAGTTACGGGACTAGCCCAGATACGCAGTATTTT
TRBJ1-1,.,.,TRBV12-5,CASGLVLGGQNTEAFF,TGTGCTAGTGGTTTGGTACTAGGCGGCCAGAACACTGAAGCTTTCTTT
TRBJ1-5,.,.,TRBV5-6,CASSAKGGINQPQHF,TGTGCCAGCAGCGCGAAAGGGGGAATAAATCAGCCCCAGCATTTT
TRBJ2-7,.,.,TRBV28,CASIDSVSVQYF,TGTGCCAGTATCGACAGTGTATCGGTGCAGTACTTC
TRBJ1-1,.,TRBD1,TRBV19,CASSFSSTGGTEAFF,TGTGCCAGTAGTTTCTCTTCTACAGGGGGCACTGAAGCTTTCTTT
TRBJ2-1,.,TRBD2,TRBV10-3,CAISASTSGGPGNNEQFF,TGTGCCATCAGTGCCTCGACTAGCGGGGGCCCTGGAAACAATGAGCAGTTCTTC
TRBJ2-7,.,TRBD2,TRBV6-5,CASSPMRGGSYEQYF,TGTGCCAGCAGTCCTATGCGGGGGGGGTCCTACGAGCAGTACTTC
TRBJ1-2,.,.,TRBV30,CAWSAGPGPYGYTF,TGTGCCTGGAGTGCAGGACCAGGGCCCTATGGCTACACCTTC
TRBJ1-3,.,.,TRBV29-1,CSVVGIGGPGNTIYF,TGCAGCGTTGTCGGCATTGGGGGCCCTGGAAACACCATATATTTT
TRBJ1-5,.,.,TRBV4-1,CASSQGGEGNQPQHF,TGCGCCAGCAGCCAGGGGGGGGAGGGCAATCAGCCCCAGCATTTT
TRBJ1-4,.,.,TRBV30,CAWGQRTNEKLFF,TGTGCCTGGGGACAGAGGACTAATGAAAAACTGTTTTTT
TRBJ1-5,.,.,TRBV24-1,CATSDGHPSKPQHF,TGTGCCACCAGTGACGGACACCCAAGCAAGCCCCAGCATTTT
TRBJ1-2,.,TRBD1,TRBV5-4,CASSKGDRDNYGYTF,TGTGCCAGCAGCAAGGGGGACAGGGACAACTATGGCTACACCTTC
TRBJ1-1,once,.,TRBV6-4,CASSDSGMGTEAFF,TGTGCCAGCAGTGACTCCGGGATGGGCACTGAAGCTTTCTTT
TRBJ2-1,.,TRBD1,TRBV24-1,CATSDPLDRDGFNEQFF,TGTGCCACCAGTGATCCCCTCGACAGGGACGGCTTCAATGAGCAGTTCTTC
TRBJ2-7,.,TRBD1,TRBV29-1,CSVLDRSSYEQYF,TGCAGCGTCCTGGACAGGAGCTCCTACGAGCAGTACTTC
TRBJ2-1,.,TRBD1,TRBV7-6,CASSLGAGGTDEQFF,TGTGCCAGCAGCTTAGGGGCAGGGGGAACTGATGAGCAGTTCTTC
TRBJ2-3,.,TRBD2,TRBV3-1/TRBV3-2,CASSQETSTQYF,TGTGCCAGCAGCCAAGAGACTAGCACGCAGTATTTT
TRBJ1-3,.,.,TRBV18,CASSPQGTLGNTIYF,TGTGCCAGCTCACCGCAGGGGACGCTCGGAAACACCATATATTTT
TRBJ1-2,once,TRBD1,TRBV5-1,CASSAGQGRYYGYTF,TGCGCCAGCAGCGCGGGACAGGGGAGGTACTATGGCTACACCTTC
TRBJ1-6,.,.,TRBV2,CATTGIDNSPLHF,TGTGCCACCACCGGGATAGATAATTCACCCCTCCACTTT
TRBJ1-2,.,.,TRBV19,CASSIPTDNYGYTF,TGTGCCAGTAGTATCCCTACAGACAACTATGGCTACACCTTC
TRBJ2-7,once,.,TRBV5-5,CASSLQGHVSYEQYF,TGTGCCAGCAGCCTTCAGGGGCACGTCTCCTACGAGCAGTACTTC
TRBJ1-4,.,.,TRBV19,CATSRRGPATNEKLFF,TGTGCCACCAGCCGTCGCGGGCCTGCAACTAATGAAAAACTGTTTTTT
TRBJ1-4,.,TRBD1,TRBV28,CASITGGAKEKLFF,TGTGCCAGCATCACAGGGGGCGCGAAGGAAAAACTGTTTTTT
TRBJ2-3,.,TRBD1,TRBV19,CASSITGGTDTQYF,TGTGCCAGTAGTATAACAGGGGGGACAGATACGCAGTATTTT
TRBJ1-4,.,TRBD1,TRBV7-9,CASSPGLGQGWEKLFF,TGTGCCAGCAGCCCGGGACTGGGACAGGGGTGGGAAAAACTGTTTTTT
TRBJ1-6,.,.,TRBV12-3/TRBV12-4,CASSFDRYSPLHF,TGTGCCAGCAGTTTCGACAGATACTCACCCCTCCACTTT
TRBJ2-1,.,.,TRBV4-2,CASSQETQRVDEQFF,TGTGCCAGCAGCCAAGAAACCCAACGGGTCGATGAGCAGTTCTTC
TRBJ1-6,.,TRBD1,TRBV30,CAWSPTPGQGASYNSPLHF,TGTGCCTGGAGCCCAACCCCGGGACAGGGGGCTTCCTATAATTCACCCCTCCACTTT
TRBJ2-7,.,.,TRBV27,CASSAGTLYEQYF,TGTGCCAGCAGTGCAGGGACACTATACGAGCAGTACTTC
TRBJ2-6,.,.,TRBV7-8,CASSSSSGANVLTF,TGTGCCAGCAGCTCTAGCTCTGGGGCCAACGTCCTGACTTTC
TRBJ1-6,once,TRBD1,TRBV5-6,CASSFADRGNSPLHF,TGTGCCAGCAGCTTCGCGGACAGGGGGAATTCACCCCTCCACTTT
TRBJ1-1,.,TRBD1,TRBV2,CASSESQGQPEAFF,TGTGCCAGCAGTGAATCCCAGGGACAGCCTGAAGCTTTCTTT
TRBJ2-7,once,TRBD1,TRBV27,CASKPGQVEYEQYF,TGTGCCAGCAAACCGGGACAGGTAGAATACGAGCAGTACTTC
TRBJ1-2,.,.,TRBV24-1,CANRTDPGKKGGYTF,TGTGCCAACCGAACAGACCCGGGAAAAAAAGGTGGCTACACCTTC
TRBJ1-2,few,TRBD1,TRBV2,CASSEGGTGNGYTF,TGTGCCAGCAGTGAAGGGGGGACAGGGAATGGCTACACCTTC
TRBJ2-7,.,TRBD1,TRBV29-1,CSVEIRDRGFGEQYF,TGCAGCGTTGAGATCCGGGACAGGGGCTTTGGCGAGCAGTACTTC